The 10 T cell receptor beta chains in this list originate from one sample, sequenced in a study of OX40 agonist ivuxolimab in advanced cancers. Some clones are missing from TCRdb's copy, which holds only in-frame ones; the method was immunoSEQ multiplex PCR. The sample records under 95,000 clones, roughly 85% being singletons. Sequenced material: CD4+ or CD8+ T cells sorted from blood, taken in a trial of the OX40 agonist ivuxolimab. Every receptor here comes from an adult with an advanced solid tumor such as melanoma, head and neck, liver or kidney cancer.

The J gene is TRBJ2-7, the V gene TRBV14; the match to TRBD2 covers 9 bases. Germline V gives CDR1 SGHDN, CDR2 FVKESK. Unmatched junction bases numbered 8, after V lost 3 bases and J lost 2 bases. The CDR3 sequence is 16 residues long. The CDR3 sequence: CASSQRLAGWAYEQYF. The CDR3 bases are TGTGCCAGCAGCCAGAGGCTAGCGGGATGGGCCTACGAGCAGTACTTC.

Here the CDR3 DNA reads TGTGCCAGTAGTATATTAGGGAGGGACACTGAAGCTTTCTTT. Amino acid sequence: CASSILGRDTEAFF. The chain combines TRBV19 with TRBJ1-1; unclear D gene. This CDR3 has 14 residues. V shed 2 bases and J shed 3 bases, with 10 bases lying between them. The germline V gene encodes CDR1 LNHDA and CDR2 SQIVND (reference sequence).

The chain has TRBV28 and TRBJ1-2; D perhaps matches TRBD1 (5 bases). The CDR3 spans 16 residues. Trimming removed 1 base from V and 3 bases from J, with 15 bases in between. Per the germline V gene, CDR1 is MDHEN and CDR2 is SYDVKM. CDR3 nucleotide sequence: TGTGCCAGCAGTTTATCCCCAGGGAGAGTAGACTATGGCTACACCTTC. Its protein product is CASSLSPGRVDYGYTF.

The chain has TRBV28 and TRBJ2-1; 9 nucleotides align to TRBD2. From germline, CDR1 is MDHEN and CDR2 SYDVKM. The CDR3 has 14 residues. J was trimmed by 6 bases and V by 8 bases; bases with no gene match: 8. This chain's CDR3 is CASLSGSRVNEQFF. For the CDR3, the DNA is TGTGCCAGCCTTAGCGGGAGCAGGGTCAATGAGCAGTTCTTC.

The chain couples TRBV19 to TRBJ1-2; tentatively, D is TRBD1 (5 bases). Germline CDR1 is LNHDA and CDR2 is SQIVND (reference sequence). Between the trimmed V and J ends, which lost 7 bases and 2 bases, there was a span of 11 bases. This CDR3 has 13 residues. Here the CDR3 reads CASNQAGNYGYTF. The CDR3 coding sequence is TGTGCCAGTAACCAGGCAGGGAACTATGGCTACACCTTC. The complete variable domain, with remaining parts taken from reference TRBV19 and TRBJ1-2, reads DGGITQSPKYLFRKEGQNVTLSCEQNLNHDAMYWYRQDPGQGLRLIYYSQIVNDFQKGDIAEGYSVSREKKESFPLTVTSAQKNPTAFYLCASNQAGNYGYTFGSGTRLTVV.

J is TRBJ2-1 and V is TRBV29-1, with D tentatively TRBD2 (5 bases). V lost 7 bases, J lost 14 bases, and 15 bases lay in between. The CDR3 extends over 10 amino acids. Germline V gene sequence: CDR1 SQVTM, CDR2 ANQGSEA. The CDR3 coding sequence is TGCAGCGCCCGCGTCGAAGCGGAGTTCTTC. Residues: CSARVEAEFF.

CDR3: CASKTGDTQPQHF. The CDR3, as DNA: TGTGCCAGTAAGACAGGGGACACTCAGCCCCAGCATTTT. This sequence joins TRBV6-1 and TRBJ1-5, with 8 bases lining up with TRBD1. The germline gives CDR1 MNHNS, CDR2 SASEGT. There are 13 residues in the CDR3. The J segment lost 6 bases and the V segment lost 9 bases, leaving 7 bases of the junction unmatched.

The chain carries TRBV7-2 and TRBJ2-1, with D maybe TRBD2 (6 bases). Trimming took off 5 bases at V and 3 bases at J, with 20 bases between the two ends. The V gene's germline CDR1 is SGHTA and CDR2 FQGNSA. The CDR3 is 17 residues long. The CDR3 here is CASSPGLVGGFYNEQFF. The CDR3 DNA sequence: TGTGCCAGCAGCCCCGGTCTGGTGGGAGGATTCTACAATGAGCAGTTCTTC. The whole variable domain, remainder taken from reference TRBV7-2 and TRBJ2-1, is GAGVSQSPSNKVTEKGKDVELRCDPISGHTALYWYRQSLGQGLEFLIYFQGNSAPDKSGLPSDRFSAERTGGSVSTLTIQRTQQEDSAVYLCASSPGLVGGFYNEQFFGPGTRLTVL.

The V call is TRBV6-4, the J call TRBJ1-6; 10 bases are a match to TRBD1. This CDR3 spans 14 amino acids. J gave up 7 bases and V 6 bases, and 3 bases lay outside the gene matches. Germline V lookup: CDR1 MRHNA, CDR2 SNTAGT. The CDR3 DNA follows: TGTGCCAGCAGGAGGACAGGGGGAAATTCACCCCTCCACTTT. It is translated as CASRRTGGNSPLHF.

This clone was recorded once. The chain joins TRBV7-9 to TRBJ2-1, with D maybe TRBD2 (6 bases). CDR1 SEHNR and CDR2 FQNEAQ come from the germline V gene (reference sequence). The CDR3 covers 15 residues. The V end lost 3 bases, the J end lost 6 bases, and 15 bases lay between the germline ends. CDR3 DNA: TGTGCCAGCAGCTTCCAAGGCGGGATAGGCAATGAGCAGTTCTTC. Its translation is CASSFQGGIGNEQFF.